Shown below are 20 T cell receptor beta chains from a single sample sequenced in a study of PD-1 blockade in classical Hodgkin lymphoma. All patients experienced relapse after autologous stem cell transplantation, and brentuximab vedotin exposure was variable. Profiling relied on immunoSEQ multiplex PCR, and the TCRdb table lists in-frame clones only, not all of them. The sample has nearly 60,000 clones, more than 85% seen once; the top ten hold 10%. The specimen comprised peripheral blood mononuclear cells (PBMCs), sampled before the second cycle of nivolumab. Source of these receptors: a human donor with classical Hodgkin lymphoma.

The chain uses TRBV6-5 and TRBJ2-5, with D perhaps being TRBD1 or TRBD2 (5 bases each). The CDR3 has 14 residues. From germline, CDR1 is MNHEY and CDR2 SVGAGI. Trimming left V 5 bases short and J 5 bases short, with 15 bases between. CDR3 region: CASSPDNRGETQYF. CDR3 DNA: TGTGCCAGCAGTCCGGACAATCGGGGCGAGACCCAGTACTTC.

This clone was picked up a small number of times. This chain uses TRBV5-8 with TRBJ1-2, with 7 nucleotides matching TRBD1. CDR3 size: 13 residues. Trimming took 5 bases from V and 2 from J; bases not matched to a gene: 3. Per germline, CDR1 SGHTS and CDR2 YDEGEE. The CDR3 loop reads CASRMTGNYGYTF. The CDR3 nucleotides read TGTGCCAGCAGAATGACAGGGAACTATGGCTACACCTTC. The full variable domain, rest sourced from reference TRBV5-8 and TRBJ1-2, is EAGVTQSPTHLIKTRGQQATLRCSPISGHTSVYWYQQALGLGLQFLLWYDEGEERNRGNFPPRFSGRQFPNYSSELNVNALELEDSALYLCASRMTGNYGYTFGSGTRLTVV.

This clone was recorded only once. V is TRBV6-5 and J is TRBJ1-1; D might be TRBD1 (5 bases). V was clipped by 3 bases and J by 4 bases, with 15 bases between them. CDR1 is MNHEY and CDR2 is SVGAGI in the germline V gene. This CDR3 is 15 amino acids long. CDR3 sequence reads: CASSYRQGLTTEAFF. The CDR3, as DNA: TGTGCCAGCAGTTATCGGCAGGGCCTAACCACTGAAGCTTTCTTT.

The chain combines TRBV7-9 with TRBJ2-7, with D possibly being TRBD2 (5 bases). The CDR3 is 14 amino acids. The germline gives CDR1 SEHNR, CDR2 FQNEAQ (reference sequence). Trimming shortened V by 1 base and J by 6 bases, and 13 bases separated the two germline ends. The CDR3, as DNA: TGTGCCAGCAGCTTAGAGGCTAGCCTCCTCGAGCAGTACTTC. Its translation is CASSLEASLLEQYF.

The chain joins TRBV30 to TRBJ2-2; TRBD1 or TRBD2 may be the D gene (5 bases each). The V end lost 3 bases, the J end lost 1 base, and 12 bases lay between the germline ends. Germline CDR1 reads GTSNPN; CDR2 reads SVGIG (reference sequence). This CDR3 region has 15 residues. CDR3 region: CAWRTGRWNTGELFF. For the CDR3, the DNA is TGTGCCTGGAGGACGGGACGATGGAACACCGGGGAGCTGTTTTTT.

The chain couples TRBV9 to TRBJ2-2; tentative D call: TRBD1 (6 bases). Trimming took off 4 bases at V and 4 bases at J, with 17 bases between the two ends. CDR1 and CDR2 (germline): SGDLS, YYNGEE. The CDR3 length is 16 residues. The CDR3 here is CASSTCRGSCTGELFF. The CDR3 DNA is TGTGCCAGCAGCACCTGTAGGGGGAGCTGCACCGGGGAGCTGTTTTTT.

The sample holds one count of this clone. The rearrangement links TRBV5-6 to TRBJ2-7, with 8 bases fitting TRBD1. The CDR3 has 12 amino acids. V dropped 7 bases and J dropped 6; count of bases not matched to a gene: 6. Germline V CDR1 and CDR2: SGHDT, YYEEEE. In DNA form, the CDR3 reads TGTGCCAGCCGGGGACAGGCGATCGAGCAGTACTTC. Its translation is CASRGQAIEQYF.

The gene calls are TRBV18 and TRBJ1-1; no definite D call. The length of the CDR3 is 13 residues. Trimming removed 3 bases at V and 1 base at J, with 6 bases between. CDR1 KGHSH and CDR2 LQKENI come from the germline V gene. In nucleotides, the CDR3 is TGTGCCAGCTCACCTTCGCCGAACACTGAAGCTTTCTTT. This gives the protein CASSPSPNTEAFF.

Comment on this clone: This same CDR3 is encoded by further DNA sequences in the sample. The CDR3 loop reads CASSLGTANTEAFF. CDR3 DNA: TGTGCCAGCAGTTTAGGGACGGCCAACACTGAAGCTTTCTTT. The V gene is TRBV27, the J gene TRBJ1-1; tentative D call: TRBD1 (5 bases). In germline, CDR1 is MNHEY, CDR2 SMNVEV (reference sequence). The CDR3 contains 14 residues. The ends were cut back, 2 bases at V and 2 bases at J, with 9 bases in the middle.

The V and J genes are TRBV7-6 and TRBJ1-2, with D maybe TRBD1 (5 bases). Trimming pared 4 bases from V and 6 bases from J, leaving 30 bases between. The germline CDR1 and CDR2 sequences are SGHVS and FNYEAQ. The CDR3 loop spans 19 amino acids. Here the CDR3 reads CASSWRNGGKTRSSDGYTF. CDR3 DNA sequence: TGTGCCAGCAGCTGGCGCAATGGGGGTAAAACCCGGTCGTCGGATGGCTACACCTTC.

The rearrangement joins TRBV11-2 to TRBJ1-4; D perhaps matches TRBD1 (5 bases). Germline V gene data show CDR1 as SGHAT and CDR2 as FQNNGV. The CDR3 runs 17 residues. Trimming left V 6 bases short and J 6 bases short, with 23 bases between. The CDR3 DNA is TGTGCCAGCAGTCCCGGCCGGGGGAGGGCCACTGATGAAAAACTGTTTTTT. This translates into CASSPGRGRATDEKLFF.

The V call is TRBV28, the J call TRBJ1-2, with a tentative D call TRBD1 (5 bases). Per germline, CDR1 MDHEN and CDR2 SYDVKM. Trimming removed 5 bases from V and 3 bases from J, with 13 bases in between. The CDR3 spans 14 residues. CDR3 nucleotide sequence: TGTGCCAGCAGTCTGAAGGGGTTGGACTATGGCTACACCTTC. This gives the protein CASSLKGLDYGYTF.

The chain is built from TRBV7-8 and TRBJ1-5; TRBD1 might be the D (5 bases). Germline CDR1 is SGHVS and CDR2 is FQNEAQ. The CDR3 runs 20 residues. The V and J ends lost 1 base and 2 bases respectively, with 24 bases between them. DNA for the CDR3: TGTGCCAGCAGCTTAGTTTTCACGGGGGGTCGAAGTGAGGGCAATCAGCCCCAGCATTTT. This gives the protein CASSLVFTGGRSEGNQPQHF.

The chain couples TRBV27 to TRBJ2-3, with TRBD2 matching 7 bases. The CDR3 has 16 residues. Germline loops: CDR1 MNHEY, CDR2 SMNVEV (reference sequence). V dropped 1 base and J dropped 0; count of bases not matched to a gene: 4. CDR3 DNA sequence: TGTGCCAGCAGTTTATACGCGGGAGATAGCACAGATACGCAGTATTTT. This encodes CASSLYAGDSTDTQYF.

The CDR3 bases are TGCGCCAGCAGCTGGAGGACAGATAGATCTAATTCACCCCTCCACTTT. It yields the protein CASSWRTDRSNSPLHF. The chain couples TRBV5-1 to TRBJ1-6, with a weak D call TRBD1 (6 bases). This CDR3 contains 16 residues. The ends were cut back, 3 bases at V and 6 bases at J, with 16 bases in the middle. Germline CDR1 reads SGHRS; CDR2 reads YFSETQ.

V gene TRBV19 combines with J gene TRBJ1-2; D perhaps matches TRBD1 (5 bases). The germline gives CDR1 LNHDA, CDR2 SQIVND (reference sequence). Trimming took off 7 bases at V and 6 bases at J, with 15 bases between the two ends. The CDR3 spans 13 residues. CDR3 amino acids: CASTGQGEHGYTF. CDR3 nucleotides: TGTGCCAGTACGGGGCAGGGAGAGCATGGCTACACCTTC.

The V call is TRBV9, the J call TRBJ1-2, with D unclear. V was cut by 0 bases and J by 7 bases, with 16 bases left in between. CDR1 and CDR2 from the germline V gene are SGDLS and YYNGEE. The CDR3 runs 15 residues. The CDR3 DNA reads TGTGCCAGCAGCGTAGAACTTCCAGGCTCTTTTGGCTACACCTTC. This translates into CASSVELPGSFGYTF.

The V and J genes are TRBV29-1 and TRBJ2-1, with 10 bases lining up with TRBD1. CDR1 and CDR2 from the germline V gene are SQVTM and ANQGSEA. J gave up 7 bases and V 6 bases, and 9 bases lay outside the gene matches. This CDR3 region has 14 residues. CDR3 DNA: TGCAGCGTGCCGACAGGGGGCCTAGGGAATGAGCAGTTCTTC. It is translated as CSVPTGGLGNEQFF.

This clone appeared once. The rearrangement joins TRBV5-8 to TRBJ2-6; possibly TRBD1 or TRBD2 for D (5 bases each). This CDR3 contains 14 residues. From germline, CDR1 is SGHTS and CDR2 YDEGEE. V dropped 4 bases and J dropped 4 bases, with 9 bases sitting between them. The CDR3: CASSRDPGANVLTF. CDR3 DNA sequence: TGTGCCAGCAGCCGGGACCCCGGGGCCAACGTCCTGACTTTC. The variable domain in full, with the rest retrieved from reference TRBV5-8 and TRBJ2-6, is EAGVTQSPTHLIKTRGQQATLRCSPISGHTSVYWYQQALGLGLQFLLWYDEGEERNRGNFPPRFSGRQFPNYSSELNVNALELEDSALYLCASSRDPGANVLTFGAGSRLTVL.

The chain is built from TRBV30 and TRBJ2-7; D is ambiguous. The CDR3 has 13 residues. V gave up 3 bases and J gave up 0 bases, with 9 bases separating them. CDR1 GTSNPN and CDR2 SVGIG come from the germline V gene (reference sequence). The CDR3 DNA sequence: TGTGCCTGGAGAGCGTTGGTCTCCTACGAGCAGTACTTC. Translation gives CAWRALVSYEQYF. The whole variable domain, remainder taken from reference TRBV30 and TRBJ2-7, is SQTIHQWPATLVQPVGSPLSLECTVEGTSNPNLYWYRQAAGRGLQLLFYSVGIGQISSEVPQNLSASRPQDRQFILSSKKLLLSDSGFYLCAWRALVSYEQYFGPGTRLTVT.